One and the same sample provided the 17 T cell receptor beta chains below, sequenced in a study of T cells in localized non-small cell lung cancer. Using immunoSEQ multiplex PCR, the repertoire was profiled, and TCRdb retains in-frame clones only, with some absent. The sample records fewer than 25,000 clones, around nine tenths being singletons. Sequencing was performed on peripheral blood, taken before any cancer treatment. The receptors were gathered from a male donor at least 60 years old with stage I squamous cell lung carcinoma.

The J gene is TRBJ2-5, the V gene TRBV28; 7 bases align to TRBD1. Per the germline V gene, CDR1 is MDHEN and CDR2 is SYDVKM. The CDR3 is 13 residues long. V was pared by 8 bases and J by 5 bases, with 8 bases of the junction left unmatched. This CDR3 is CASGQGVGETQYF. DNA for the CDR3: TGTGCCAGCGGGCAGGGGGTCGGGGAGACCCAGTACTTC.

This chain connects TRBV6-5 to TRBJ1-1; no firm D call. The CDR3 totals 14 residues. The germline gives CDR1 MNHEY, CDR2 SVGAGI. V lost 5 bases to trimming and J lost 1 base, with 11 bases between them. CDR3 coding DNA: TGTGCCAGCAGTGCCCTGGTCGCGAACACTGAAGCTTTCTTT. Its protein is CASSALVANTEAFF.

About this clone: The identical CDR3 is also encoded by other nucleotide sequences in the sample. V is TRBV28 and J is TRBJ2-7, with D uncertain. Germline V gene data show CDR1 as MDHEN and CDR2 as SYDVKM. V was cut by 1 base and J by 3 bases, with 4 bases left in between. This CDR3 comprises 12 residues. CDR3 region: CASSLYSYEQYF. DNA of the CDR3: TGTGCCAGCAGTTTATACAGCTACGAGCAGTACTTC.

V gene TRBV19 combines with J gene TRBJ2-1; possibly TRBD1 for D (6 bases). The V gene's germline CDR1 is LNHDA and CDR2 SQIVND (reference sequence). This CDR3 region has 15 residues. Trimming removed 3 bases from V and 6 bases from J, with 15 bases in between. CDR3 region: CASSIGTGYGNEQFF. CDR3 sequence (DNA): TGTGCCAGTAGTATCGGCACAGGGTATGGCAATGAGCAGTTCTTC. Full variable domain (rest looked up from reference TRBV19 and TRBJ2-1): DGGITQSPKYLFRKEGQNVTLSCEQNLNHDAMYWYRQDPGQGLRLIYYSQIVNDFQKGDIAEGYSVSREKKESFPLTVTSAQKNPTAFYLCASSIGTGYGNEQFFGPGTRLTVL.

The rearrangement joins TRBV30 to TRBJ2-1; D is perhaps TRBD2 (6 bases). The CDR3 consists of 18 residues. Looked up from germline, CDR1 is GTSNPN and CDR2 is SVGIG (reference sequence). The V gene lost 8 bases and the J gene lost 2 bases, with 28 bases spanning the gap. The CDR3 loop is CASRSISRGLPAYNEQFF. CDR3 bases: TGTGCCAGCCGGTCTATTTCGCGGGGACTGCCGGCCTACAATGAGCAGTTCTTC.

The rearrangement joins TRBV9 to TRBJ1-1; 10 nucleotides line up with TRBD1. This CDR3 has 15 residues. Per germline, CDR1 SGDLS and CDR2 YYNGEE. The V and J ends lost 4 bases and 0 bases, in that order; junction bases with no gene match: 3. CDR3 region: CASSRDRGLNTEAFF. CDR3 in DNA: TGTGCCAGCAGCCGGGACAGGGGCTTGAACACTGAAGCTTTCTTT.

This rearrangement joins TRBV27 to TRBJ1-1; TRBD1 might be the D (6 bases). The germline gives CDR1 MNHEY, CDR2 SMNVEV (reference sequence). The V gene lost 5 bases and the J gene lost 8 bases, with 18 bases spanning the gap. CDR3 length: 14 residues. CDR3 DNA sequence: TGTGCCAGCAGTATGGGACATGGTAGGCGAGAAGCTTTCTTT. It codes for CASSMGHGRREAFF.

This clone was observed once. The chain carries TRBV18 and TRBJ2-3, with 11 nucleotides matching TRBD2. The CDR3 consists of 17 residues. Germline assignment: CDR1 KGHSH and CDR2 LQKENI. With V trimmed by 3 bases and J by 0 bases, 5 bases remained unmatched. The DNA for the CDR3 is TGTGCCAGCTCACCCGGACTAGCGGGTTATAGCACAGATACGCAGTATTTT. It codes for CASSPGLAGYSTDTQYF.

This clone is a singleton in its sample. This rearrangement joins TRBV18 to TRBJ1-3; 7 positions agree with TRBD1. This CDR3 is built from 14 residues. Trimming cost V 8 bases and J 0 bases; bases outside gene matches: 4. Germline V gives CDR1 KGHSH, CDR2 LQKENI. CDR3 loop: CASRQGSSGNTIYF. In DNA form, the CDR3 reads TGTGCCAGCCGACAGGGTAGCTCTGGAAACACCATATATTTT.

V gene TRBV6-5 combines with J gene TRBJ2-7; TRBD1 agrees at 9 bases. The CDR3 spans 15 residues. V trimming: 6 bases; J trimming: 11 bases; junction bases outside the gene matches: 17. Germline-derived CDR1 and CDR2 are MNHEY and SVGAGI. In nucleotides, the CDR3 is TGTGCCAGCAGCCCTGGGACAGGGCGAAGACCTCGGGAGTACTTC. Its protein product is CASSPGTGRRPREYF.

The rearrangement uses TRBV13 and TRBJ2-1, with D possibly TRBD2 on 6 matching bases. Germline CDR1 PRHDT, CDR2 FYEKMQ (reference sequence). V was trimmed by 2 bases and J by 7 bases, leaving 12 bases between them. The CDR3 is 14 residues long. The CDR3 loop is CASSLSSVHNEQFF. In nucleotides, the CDR3 is TGTGCCAGCAGCTTATCTAGCGTACATAATGAGCAGTTCTTC.

This chain uses TRBV5-1 with TRBJ2-5; TRBD2 agrees at 10 bases. This CDR3 region has 16 residues. Per germline, CDR1 SGHRS and CDR2 YFSETQ. V shed 0 bases, J shed 3 bases, and the junction held 5 bases outside the gene matches. The CDR3 here is CASSLGDLAGEETQYF. DNA of the CDR3: TGCGCCAGCAGCTTGGGGGACCTAGCGGGAGAAGAGACCCAGTACTTC.

This clone was counted once. V is TRBV11-2 and J is TRBJ1-1; weak D call: TRBD1 (5 bases). Germline V gene data show CDR1 as SGHAT and CDR2 as FQNNGV. V dropped 4 bases and J dropped 1 base, with 7 bases sitting between them. The CDR3 sequence is 13 residues long. The CDR3 here is CASSSDRNTEAFF. Written as DNA, the CDR3 is TGTGCCAGCAGCTCCGACAGGAACACTGAAGCTTTCTTT. Full variable domain (rest looked up from reference TRBV11-2 and TRBJ1-1): EAGVAQSPRYKIIEKRQSVAFWCNPISGHATLYWYQQILGQGPKLLIQFQNNGVVDDSQLPKDRFSAERLKGVDSTLKIQPAKLEDSAVYLCASSSDRNTEAFFGQGTRLTVV.

This clone was seen a handful of times. The rearrangement uses TRBV29-1 and TRBJ2-1, with D tentatively TRBD2 (6 bases). Looked up from germline, CDR1 is SQVTM and CDR2 is ANQGSEA. The CDR3 sequence is 17 residues long. The V end lost 6 bases, the J end lost 6 bases, and 27 bases lay between the germline ends. CDR3 nucleotide sequence: TGCAGCGTCGCAACTAGCCTTTATTCTTCGAGGGGCAATGAGCAGTTCTTC. Encoded protein: CSVATSLYSSRGNEQFF.

This clone has only one observation. This chain links TRBV28 with TRBJ2-7; TRBD2 aligns across 10 bases. CDR1 MDHEN and CDR2 SYDVKM come from the germline V gene. This CDR3 contains 14 residues. V lost 8 bases, J lost 5 bases, and 9 bases stayed unmatched. CDR3 in amino acids: CASLAGLAGDEQYF. The CDR3 coding sequence is TGTGCCAGCCTCGCGGGGCTAGCGGGAGACGAGCAGTACTTC.

V usage is TRBV28 and J usage is TRBJ2-7; 11 bases fit TRBD1. V was pared by 5 bases and J by 6 bases, with 9 bases of the junction left unmatched. CDR3 length: 15 residues. Germline V CDR1 and CDR2: MDHEN, SYDVKM. The CDR3 DNA is TGTGCCAGCAGTACTCGGGACAGGGGGATATCCGAGCAGTACTTC. As protein: CASSTRDRGISEQYF.

J is TRBJ1-1 and V is TRBV5-4; D gene uncertain. Germline CDR1 and CDR2: SGHNT and YYREEE (reference sequence). The CDR3 sequence is 14 residues long. The V end was cut by 6 bases, the J end by 5 bases, with 17 bases between. The CDR3 coding sequence is TGTGCCAGCACCTACACCCCCGAGGAGACTGAAGCTTTCTTT. Amino acids: CASTYTPEETEAFF.